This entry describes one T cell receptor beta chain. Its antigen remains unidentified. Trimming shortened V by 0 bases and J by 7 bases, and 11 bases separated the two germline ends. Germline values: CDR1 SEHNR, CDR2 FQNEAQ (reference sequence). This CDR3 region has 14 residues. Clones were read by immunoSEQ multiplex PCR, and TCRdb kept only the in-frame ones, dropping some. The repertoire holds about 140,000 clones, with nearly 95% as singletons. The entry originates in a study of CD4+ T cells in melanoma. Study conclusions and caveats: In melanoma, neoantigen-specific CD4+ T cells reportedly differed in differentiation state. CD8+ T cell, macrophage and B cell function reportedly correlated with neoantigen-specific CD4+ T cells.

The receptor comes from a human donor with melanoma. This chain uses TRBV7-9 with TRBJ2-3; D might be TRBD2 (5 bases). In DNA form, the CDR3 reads TGTGCCAGCAGCTTAGCGTACGGGGTTAATACGCAGTATTTT. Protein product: CASSLAYGVNTQYF.